This entry lists 29 T cell receptor beta chains sequenced from one sample in a study of technical replicates of blood from several donors. The repertoire was sequenced with immunoSEQ multiplex PCR; TCRdb's copy has only in-frame clones and lacks some. Among roughly 6,400 clones listed, about 96% were seen once. Sample: PBMCs. The receptors come from a human donor in good health.

The chain combines TRBV7-2 with TRBJ1-1; perhaps TRBD1 as D (6 bases). The germline gives CDR1 SGHTA, CDR2 FQGNSA. This CDR3 spans 14 amino acids. Trimming shortened V by 5 bases and J by 6 bases, and 16 bases separated the two germline ends. The DNA of the CDR3 is TGTGCCAGCAGCCGGACAGTTCGGCGCCCTGAAGCTTTCTTT. It is translated as CASSRTVRRPEAFF. The variable domain in full, completed from reference TRBV7-2 and TRBJ1-1, reads GAGVSQSPSNKVTEKGKDVELRCDPISGHTALYWYRQSLGQGLEFLIYFQGNSAPDKSGLPSDRFSAERTGGSVSTLTIQRTQQEDSAVYLCASSRTVRRPEAFFGQGTRLTVV.

The rearrangement uses TRBV7-9 and TRBJ1-2; 8 bases map to TRBD1. The CDR3 consists of 13 residues. The germline V gene has CDR1 SEHNR and CDR2 FQNEAQ (reference sequence). The V gene end was trimmed by 2 bases and the J gene end by 6 bases; junction bases not matched to a gene: 2. The CDR3: CASSLTGGNGYTF. The CDR3 DNA sequence: TGTGCCAGCAGCTTAACAGGGGGAAATGGCTACACCTTC. The full variable domain, completed using reference TRBV7-9 and TRBJ1-2, is DTGVSQNPRHKITKRGQNVTFRCDPISEHNRLYWYRQTLGQGPEFLTYFQNEAQLEKSRLLSDRFSAERPKGSFSTLEIQRTEQGDSAMYLCASSLTGGNGYTFGSGTRLTVV.

This chain connects TRBV6-6 to TRBJ1-1, with D unclear. Trimming took 0 bases from V and 4 from J, leaving 6 bases between them. CDR3 size: 13 residues. Germline lookup yields CDR1 MNHNY and CDR2 SVGAGI (reference sequence). CDR3 protein: CASSYSEGTEAFF. Written as DNA, the CDR3 is TGTGCCAGCAGTTACTCGGAGGGCACTGAAGCTTTCTTT.

This chain joins TRBV4-1 and TRBJ2-5, with 10 bases matching TRBD2. The germline V gene has CDR1 MGHRA and CDR2 YSYEKL. Losses at the gene ends were 5 bases for V and 5 bases for J; bases not matched to a gene: 2. This CDR3 has 13 amino acids. The CDR3, as DNA: TGCGCCAGCAGCTCTAGCGGGAGCGAGACCCAGTACTTC. Translation gives CASSSSGSETQYF.

The chain couples TRBV5-1 to TRBJ1-4, with a possible D match to TRBD1 (5 bases). In germline, CDR1 is SGHRS, CDR2 YFSETQ. V lost 4 bases and J lost 2, with 15 bases in between. There are 16 residues in the CDR3. The CDR3 here is CASSLLMAGTNEKLFF. The CDR3 bases are TGCGCCAGCAGCCTGCTTATGGCAGGGACTAATGAAAAACTGTTTTTT.

The sample holds one count of this clone. The V gene is TRBV7-9, the J gene TRBJ2-1, with TRBD2 as a possible D gene (6 bases). Trimming stripped 0 bases from V and 4 bases from J, with 13 bases between. The germline gives CDR1 SEHNR, CDR2 FQNEAQ (reference sequence). This CDR3 has 16 residues. The CDR3 coding sequence is TGTGCCAGCAGCTTAGCGGGTAGCGGAACGTACAATGAGCAGTTCTTC. Protein product: CASSLAGSGTYNEQFF. The full variable domain, completed using reference TRBV7-9 and TRBJ2-1, is DTGVSQNPRHKITKRGQNVTFRCDPISEHNRLYWYRQTLGQGPEFLTYFQNEAQLEKSRLLSDRFSAERPKGSFSTLEIQRTEQGDSAMYLCASSLAGSGTYNEQFFGPGTRLTVL.

The J gene is TRBJ1-4, the V gene TRBV2, with 7 bases aligning to TRBD1. The J segment lost 7 bases and the V segment lost 5 bases, leaving 4 bases of the junction unmatched. Germline V gene lookup returns CDR1 SNHLY and CDR2 FYNNEI. The CDR3 length is 13 residues. The CDR3 loop is CASSPQGSEKLFF. The CDR3 nucleotides read TGTGCCAGCAGTCCACAGGGGTCTGAAAAACTGTTTTTT.

This rearrangement joins TRBV10-1 to TRBJ2-7; TRBD2 agrees at 9 bases. Germline V gene data show CDR1 as WNHNN and CDR2 as SYGVQD (reference sequence). V shed 0 bases and J 1 base; nucleotides not matched to a gene: 4. This CDR3 is built from 16 residues. As DNA, the CDR3 is TGCGCCAGCAGTGAGTCAGCCCTAGCGGGGTCCTACGAGCAGTACTTC. Translating gives CASSESALAGSYEQYF.

The chain carries TRBV30 and TRBJ1-3; D might be TRBD1 (5 bases). The length of the CDR3 is 14 residues. Trimming stripped 2 bases from V and 0 bases from J, with 8 bases between. The germline gives CDR1 GTSNPN, CDR2 SVGIG (reference sequence). CDR3 sequence reads: CAWSRGSSGNTIYF. In nucleotides, the CDR3 is TGTGCCTGGAGTAGGGGCAGCTCTGGAAACACCATATATTTT.

The V and J genes are TRBV18 and TRBJ2-5; 8 bases line up with TRBD1. The germline V gene encodes CDR1 KGHSH and CDR2 LQKENI. This CDR3 contains 13 residues. The V and J ends lost 5 bases and 5 bases, in that order; junction bases with no gene match: 4. The CDR3 sequence is CASSSAGGETQYF. DNA of the CDR3: TGTGCCAGCTCATCAGCAGGGGGCGAGACCCAGTACTTC.

The rearrangement uses TRBV7-6 and TRBJ2-2; D uncertain. This CDR3 region has 13 residues. V lost 4 bases to trimming and J lost 5 bases, with 8 bases between them. Germline V gene lookup returns CDR1 SGHVS and CDR2 FNYEAQ. The DNA of the CDR3 is TGTGCCAGCAGCTCTACAGCAACCGGGGAGCTGTTTTTT. Protein: CASSSTATGELFF.

The chain links TRBV18 to TRBJ1-1, with D possibly being TRBD1 (6 bases). This CDR3 spans 13 amino acids. Germline CDR1 is KGHSH and CDR2 is LQKENI. The germline V and J ends were trimmed by 5 bases and 5 bases, with 12 bases remaining between them. CDR3 sequence: CASSRGGRTEAFF. DNA for the CDR3: TGTGCCAGCTCAAGGGGGGGGAGGACTGAAGCTTTCTTT. Using reference TRBV18 and TRBJ1-1 for the parts outside the CDR3, the full variable domain is NAGVMQNPRHLVRRRGQEARLRCSPMKGHSHVYWYRQLPEEGLKFMVYLQKENIIDESGMPKERFSAEFPKEGPSILRIQQVVRGDSAAYFCASSRGGRTEAFFGQGTRLTVV.

This chain links TRBV28 with TRBJ1-5, with 7 bases fitting TRBD1. This CDR3 region has 15 residues. The germline CDR1 and CDR2 sequences are MDHEN and SYDVKM. V dropped 6 bases and J dropped 4; count of bases not matched to a gene: 9. DNA for the CDR3: TGTGCCAGCAGGGCCCTGGACAGGCTAAATCAGCCCCAGCATTTT. As protein: CASRALDRLNQPQHF.

The chain carries TRBV28 and TRBJ2-1, with 12 bases identical to TRBD2. Germline assignment: CDR1 MDHEN and CDR2 SYDVKM. The CDR3 has 14 amino acids. The trim removed 9 bases at V and 10 bases at J, leaving 10 bases unmatched. Here the CDR3 reads CASGGTSGPIEQFF. The CDR3 DNA reads as TGTGCCAGTGGGGGGACTAGCGGGCCAATAGAGCAGTTCTTC. Drawing the rest from reference TRBV28 and TRBJ2-1, the complete variable domain is DVKVTQSSRYLVKRTGEKVFLECVQDMDHENMFWYRQDPGLGLRLIYFSYDVKMKEKGDIPEGYSVSREKKERFSLILESASTNQTSMYLCASGGTSGPIEQFFGPGTRLTVL.

V is TRBV2 and J is TRBJ1-3; 9 nucleotides agree with TRBD1. There are 14 residues in the CDR3. The germline V gene encodes CDR1 SNHLY and CDR2 FYNNEI. V shed 7 bases and J 3 bases; nucleotides not matched to a gene: 4. CDR3 bases: TGTGCCAGCATGGACAGGGGATTTGGAAACACCATATATTTT. Translated, it gives CASMDRGFGNTIYF.

The chain recombines TRBV28 with TRBJ2-7; 7 positions agree with TRBD2. Trimming cost V 1 base and J 1 base; bases outside gene matches: 7. This CDR3 is 16 amino acids long. Germline CDR1 reads MDHEN; CDR2 reads SYDVKM. The CDR3 protein is CASSLFGWRESYEQYF. CDR3 nucleotides: TGTGCCAGCAGTTTATTCGGGTGGCGGGAGTCCTACGAGCAGTACTTC.

The chain recombines TRBV7-3 with TRBJ2-1, with TRBD2 matching over 8 bases. The CDR3 totals 13 residues. V gave up 4 bases and J gave up 12 bases; unmatched junction bases: 8. CDR1 and CDR2 from the germline V gene are SGHTA and FQGTGA. The CDR3 DNA reads as TGTGCCAGCAGCTCCGGGACTAGTGACGGGCAGTTCTTC. It is translated as CASSSGTSDGQFF. Supplemented by reference TRBV7-3 and TRBJ2-1, the full variable domain reads GAGVSQTPSNKVTEKGKYVELRCDPISGHTALYWYRQSLGQGPEFLIYFQGTGAADDSGLPNDRFFAVRPEGSVSTLKIQRTERGDSAVYLCASSSGTSDGQFFGPGTRLTVL.

The rearrangement uses TRBV2 and TRBJ1-1; TRBD1 might be the D (5 bases). This CDR3 spans 12 amino acids. Germline V lookup: CDR1 SNHLY, CDR2 FYNNEI. V was trimmed by 5 bases and J by 11 bases, leaving 15 bases between them. CDR3 in amino acids: CASSQQAFEAFF. The CDR3 bases are TGTGCCAGCAGTCAACAGGCGTTTGAGGCTTTCTTT.

The chain uses TRBV5-4 and TRBJ1-1; D gene unclear. This CDR3 region has 13 residues. With 1 base removed from V and 1 base from J, the gap between germline ends came to 5 bases. Germline values: CDR1 SGHNT, CDR2 YYREEE (reference sequence). The chain's CDR3 is CASSLQENTEAFF. The CDR3 DNA follows: TGTGCCAGCAGCTTGCAGGAGAACACTGAAGCTTTCTTT.

The gene calls are TRBV28 and TRBJ2-7, with TRBD2 matching 9 bases. CDR1 is MDHEN, CDR2 SYDVKM, per germline. J was trimmed by 11 bases and V by 5 bases; bases with no gene match: 16. CDR3 size: 15 residues. This chain's CDR3 is CASSEMGLAPTRKYF. CDR3 nucleotides: TGTGCCAGCAGTGAAATGGGACTAGCTCCTACCCGGAAGTACTTC.

The J gene is TRBJ1-5, the V gene TRBV28; D might be TRBD1 (5 bases). V was pared by 4 bases and J by 5 bases, with 6 bases between. This CDR3 has 12 amino acids. In germline, CDR1 is MDHEN, CDR2 SYDVKM. This CDR3 is CASSWGDQPQHF. For the CDR3, the DNA is TGTGCCAGCAGTTGGGGGGATCAGCCCCAGCATTTT.

The chain uses TRBV5-4 and TRBJ2-1, with D perhaps matching TRBD2 (6 bases). CDR3 length equals 17 residues. V gave up 0 bases and J gave up 6 bases, with 19 bases separating them. Germline CDR1 is SGHNT and CDR2 is YYREEE (reference sequence). The CDR3 loop is CASSLGLDLGTSNEQFF. As DNA, the CDR3 is TGTGCCAGCAGCTTGGGACTAGACCTGGGAACTTCCAATGAGCAGTTCTTC.

The rearrangement links TRBV27 to TRBJ2-2; weak D call: TRBD2 (5 bases). V was trimmed by 3 bases and J by 0 bases, leaving 5 bases between them. In germline, CDR1 is MNHEY, CDR2 SMNVEV (reference sequence). This CDR3 region has 14 residues. The CDR3 DNA sequence: TGTGCCAGCAGTTTCGGGACGAACACCGGGGAGCTGTTTTTT. Amino acid sequence: CASSFGTNTGELFF.

The chain joins TRBV7-9 to TRBJ2-3; 8 bases map to TRBD1. The CDR3 has 14 residues. V lost 5 bases, J lost 4 bases, and 5 bases stayed unmatched. Germline values: CDR1 SEHNR, CDR2 FQNEAQ (reference sequence). Here the CDR3 reads CASSMTGAADTQYF. The CDR3 nucleotides are TGTGCCAGCAGCATGACAGGGGCGGCAGATACGCAGTATTTT.

The J gene is TRBJ2-2, the V gene TRBV10-1; 11 nucleotides match TRBD2. V dropped 2 bases and J dropped 8; count of bases not matched to a gene: 7. The CDR3 consists of 16 residues. Germline-derived CDR1 and CDR2 are WNHNN and SYGVQD (reference sequence). The CDR3 region has the DNA TGCGCCAGCAGTGAGGCAACTAGCGGGAGTGAAGGGGAGCTGTTTTTT. Its translation is CASSEATSGSEGELFF.

V is TRBV30 and J is TRBJ2-5; D may be TRBD1 (6 bases). Germline lookup yields CDR1 GTSNPN and CDR2 SVGIG (reference sequence). The V end lost 3 bases, the J end lost 2 bases, and 13 bases lay between the germline ends. The CDR3 is 14 amino acids. The CDR3: CAWSIGQFQETQYF. CDR3 sequence (DNA): TGTGCCTGGAGCATCGGACAGTTTCAAGAGACCCAGTACTTC.

This clone was detected only once. The genes are TRBV5-1 and TRBJ1-2; 7 positions match TRBD1. The V gene's germline CDR1 is SGHRS and CDR2 YFSETQ. With V trimmed by 2 bases and J by 2 bases, 9 bases remained unmatched. The CDR3 consists of 16 residues. The CDR3 loop is CASSFTMTGTNYGYTF. DNA of the CDR3: TGCGCCAGCAGCTTTACCATGACAGGGACAAACTATGGCTACACCTTC.

The gene calls are TRBV6-5 and TRBJ2-5; 7 bases match TRBD2. V lost 0 bases, J lost 5 bases, and 9 bases stayed unmatched. The length of the CDR3 is 16 residues. Per germline, CDR1 MNHEY and CDR2 SVGAGI. In DNA, the CDR3 is TGTGCCAGCAGTTACTCAGCGGTGGGGGAGGGGGAGACCCAGTACTTC. The encoded protein is CASSYSAVGEGETQYF.

V is TRBV5-1 and J is TRBJ2-7; tentatively, D is TRBD1 (6 bases). The CDR3 contains 15 residues. Trimming removed 1 base at V and 3 bases at J, with 14 bases between. Germline CDR1 SGHRS, CDR2 YFSETQ. CDR3 protein: CASSLSSGTYYEQYF. CDR3 sequence (DNA): TGCGCCAGCAGCTTGTCTTCCGGGACATACTACGAGCAGTACTTC.